This T cell receptor (beta chain) was profiled in a study of blood T cell repertoires in COVID-19. The method was immunoSEQ multiplex PCR; TCRdb's version includes in-frame clones alone and lacks a portion of them. The sample lists about 120,000 clones; around 79% were seen once. CDR3 size: 16 residues. Germline V gene lookup returns CDR1 LGHNA and CDR2 YSLEER. V lost 1 base to trimming and J lost 5 bases; unmatched junction nucleotides: 5. The source material was peripheral blood. This receptor was taken from a man between 65 and 85 years old with acute or convalescent COVID-19. The chain carries TRBV4-3 and TRBJ2-5, with 12 nucleotides matching TRBD1. The CDR3 nucleotides are TGCGCCAGCAGCCAAGGGGACAGGGGGCGCGAGGAGACCCAGTACTTC. Protein product: CASSQGDRGREETQYF.